The subject of this entry is one T cell receptor (beta chain). The source of the sample is a study of blood T cell repertoires in COVID-19. Study background: The cDNA or gDNA used as material had been derived from T cells, B-cell-depleted T cells, or PBMCs.

Original data processing: It was from reference gene primer amplification that nucleated cell counts were estimated. Using immunoSEQ multiplex PCR, the repertoire was profiled, and TCRdb retains in-frame clones only, with some absent. V, J and clone size are those of that table, while D and trimming were read from the DNA. The sample contains roughly 200,000 clones, roughly four fifths of which appear only once. Cohorts were determined from participant-reported clinical history. The study counted Cohort 3 donors as recovered given two negative PCRs, clearance, or symptom resolution. V shed 4 bases, J shed 5 bases, and the junction held 12 bases outside the gene matches. The CDR3 covers 15 residues. The germline CDR1 and CDR2 sequences are SGHNT and YYREEE (reference sequence).

This sequence originates from a man aged 35 to 55 who had recovered from COVID-19. The chain uses TRBV5-4 and TRBJ2-7; 7 bases are a match to TRBD1. The sample comprised PBMCs or T cells enriched from blood (not recorded which). DNA for the CDR3: TGTGCCAGCAGCCCACTCAAAGGGGGCAAGAACGAGCAGTACTTC. This sequence encodes CASSPLKGGKNEQYF.